This TCR beta chain was found in a study of T cells after yellow fever vaccination. The study's findings and limits: Shared CD4/CD8 clonotypes were a small share, likely from convergent recombination.

Ten or more counts support this clonotype. V was trimmed by 5 bases and J by 5 bases, leaving 16 bases between them. There are 15 residues in the CDR3. Per germline, CDR1 SGHAT and CDR2 FQNNGV. TCRdb re-analysed the 5' RACE reads in MiXCR, keeping a single row per CDR3 protein. The repertoire includes under 15,000 distinct CDR3 sequences, about 5% of them detected once, and roughly 0.9% sits in the top ten. This sample comprised PBMCs, either bulk or a sorted T-cell subset (CD4+, CD8+, memory, or dextramer-sorted; not recorded which), obtained on the day of the yellow fever booster vaccination. The clonotype was recovered from a man under 40 who received the YFV17D yellow fever vaccine. The rearrangement uses TRBV11-2 and TRBJ2-1, with no clear D. The chain's CDR3 is CASSLLAVRHNEQFF. In DNA, the CDR3 is TGTGCCAGCAGCCTCCTTGCCGTTCGGCACAATGAGCAGTTCTTC.